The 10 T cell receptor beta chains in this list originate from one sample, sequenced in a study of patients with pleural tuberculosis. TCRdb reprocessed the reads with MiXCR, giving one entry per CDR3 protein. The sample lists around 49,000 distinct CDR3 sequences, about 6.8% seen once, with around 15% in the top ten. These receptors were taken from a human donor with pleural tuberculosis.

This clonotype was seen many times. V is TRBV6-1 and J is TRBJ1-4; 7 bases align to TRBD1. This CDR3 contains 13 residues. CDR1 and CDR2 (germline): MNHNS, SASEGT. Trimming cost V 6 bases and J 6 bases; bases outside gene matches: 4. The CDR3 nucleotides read TGTGCCAGCAGCCGACAGGGAGATGAAAAACTGTTTTTT. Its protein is CASSRQGDEKLFF.

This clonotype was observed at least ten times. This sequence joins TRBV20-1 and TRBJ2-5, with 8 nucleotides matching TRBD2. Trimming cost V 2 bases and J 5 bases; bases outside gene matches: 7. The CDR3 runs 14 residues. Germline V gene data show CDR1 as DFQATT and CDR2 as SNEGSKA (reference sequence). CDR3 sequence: CSARNRPSGETQYF. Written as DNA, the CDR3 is TGCAGTGCTAGAAATAGGCCTAGCGGGGAGACCCAGTACTTC.

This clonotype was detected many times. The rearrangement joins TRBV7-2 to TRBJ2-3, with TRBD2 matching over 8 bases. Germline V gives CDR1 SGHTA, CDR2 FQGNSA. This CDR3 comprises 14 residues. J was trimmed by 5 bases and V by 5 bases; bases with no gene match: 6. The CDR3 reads CASSRAGVVDTQYF. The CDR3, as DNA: TGTGCCAGCAGCCGAGCGGGAGTGGTAGATACGCAGTATTTT.

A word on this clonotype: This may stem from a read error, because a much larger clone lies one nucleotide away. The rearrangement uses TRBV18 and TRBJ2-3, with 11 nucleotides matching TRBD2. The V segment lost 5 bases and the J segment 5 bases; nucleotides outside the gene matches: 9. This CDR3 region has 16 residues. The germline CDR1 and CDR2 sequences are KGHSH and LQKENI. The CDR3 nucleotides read TGTGCCAGCTCAGATAAGTTTACTAGCGGGGGAGATACGCAGTATTTT. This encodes CASSDKFTSGGDTQYF. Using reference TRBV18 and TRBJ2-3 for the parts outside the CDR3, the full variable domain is NAGVMQNPRHLVRRRGQEARLRCSPMKGHSHVYWYRQLPEEGLKFMVYLQKENIIDESGMPKERFSAEFPKEGPSILRIQQVVRGDSAAYFCASSDKFTSGGDTQYFGPGTRLTVL.

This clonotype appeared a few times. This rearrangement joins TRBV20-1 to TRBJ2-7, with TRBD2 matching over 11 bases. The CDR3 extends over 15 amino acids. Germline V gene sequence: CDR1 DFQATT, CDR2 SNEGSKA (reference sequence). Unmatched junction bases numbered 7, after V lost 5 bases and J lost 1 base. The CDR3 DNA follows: TGCAGTGCTCCCTCCGGGACTAGCGGTTCCTACGAGCAGTACTTC. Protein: CSAPSGTSGSYEQYF.

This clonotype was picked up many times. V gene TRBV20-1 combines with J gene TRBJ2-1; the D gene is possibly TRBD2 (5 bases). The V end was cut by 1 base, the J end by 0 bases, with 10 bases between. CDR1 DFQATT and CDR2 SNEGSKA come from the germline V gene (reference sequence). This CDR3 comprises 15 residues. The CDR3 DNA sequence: TGCAGTGCTAGAGTCCCACTAGTCTCCTACAATGAGCAGTTCTTC. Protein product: CSARVPLVSYNEQFF.

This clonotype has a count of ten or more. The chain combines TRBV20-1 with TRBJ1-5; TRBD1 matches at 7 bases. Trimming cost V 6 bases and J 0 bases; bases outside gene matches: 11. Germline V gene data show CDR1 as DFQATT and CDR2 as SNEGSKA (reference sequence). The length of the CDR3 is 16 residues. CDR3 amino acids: CSAIGRGTHSNQPQHF. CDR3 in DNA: TGCAGTGCGATCGGCAGGGGGACCCATAGCAATCAGCCCCAGCATTTT.

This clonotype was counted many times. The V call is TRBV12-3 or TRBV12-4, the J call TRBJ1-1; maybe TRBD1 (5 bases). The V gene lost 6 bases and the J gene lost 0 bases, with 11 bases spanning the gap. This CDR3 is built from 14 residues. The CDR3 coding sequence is TGTGCCAGCAGCCCGTCAGGGTTGAACACTGAAGCTTTCTTT. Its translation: CASSPSGLNTEAFF.

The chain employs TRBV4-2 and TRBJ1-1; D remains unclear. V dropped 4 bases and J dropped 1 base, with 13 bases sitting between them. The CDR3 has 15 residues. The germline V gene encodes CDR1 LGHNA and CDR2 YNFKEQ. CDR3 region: CASSPLVTPNTEAFF. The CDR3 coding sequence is TGTGCCAGCAGCCCTTTAGTGACCCCGAACACTGAAGCTTTCTTT.

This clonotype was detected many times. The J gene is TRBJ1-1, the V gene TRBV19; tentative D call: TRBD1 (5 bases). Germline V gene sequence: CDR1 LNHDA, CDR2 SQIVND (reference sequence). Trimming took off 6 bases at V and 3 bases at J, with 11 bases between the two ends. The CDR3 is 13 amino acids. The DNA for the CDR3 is TGTGCCAGTAGGCCGGGACGTCACACTGAAGCTTTCTTT. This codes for CASRPGRHTEAFF.